This passage covers 14 T cell receptor beta chains from one sample sequenced in a study of Ad26.COV2.S vaccination and SARS-CoV-2 variants. Clones were sequenced by immunoSEQ multiplex PCR, and TCRdb holds only the in-frame ones, with some missing. The sample includes 300,000 to 500,000 clones, 70% to 90% seen only once; the top ten take under 3.5%. Stated treatment: over 15 received Ad26.COV2.S at low or high dose, single or two shots; 5 received placebo; per-sample allocation not given. The samples were gathered on day 63 after the first injection of vaccine or placebo. The sample in question was peripheral blood, obtained in a trial of Ad26.COV2.S vaccine versus placebo. The source is a person aged 18-60 years who received the Ad26.COV2.S COVID-19 vaccine or a placebo.

The chain couples TRBV6-5 to TRBJ2-5; D is ambiguous. The germline CDR1 and CDR2 sequences are MNHEY and SVGAGI. Trimming left V 6 bases short and J 5 bases short, with 13 bases between. The CDR3 runs to 13 residues. The CDR3 sequence is CASSPPMMETQYF. Here the CDR3 DNA reads TGTGCCAGCAGCCCCCCTATGATGGAGACCCAGTACTTC.

The chain combines TRBV7-8 with TRBJ2-5; possibly TRBD2 for D (5 bases). The ends were cut back, 1 base at V and 5 bases at J, with 17 bases in the middle. The germline V gene has CDR1 SGHVS and CDR2 FQNEAQ. This CDR3 region has 16 residues. DNA for the CDR3: TGTGCCAGCAGCTTAGTGACCTCGGGGATTGGCGAGACCCAGTACTTC. Residues: CASSLVTSGIGETQYF.

V gene TRBV7-9 combines with J gene TRBJ2-5; TRBD2 agrees at 10 bases. CDR3 length: 14 residues. V lost 8 bases and J lost 1; bases outside the gene matches: 4. CDR1 is SEHNR and CDR2 is FQNEAQ in the germline V gene (reference sequence). The CDR3 DNA reads TGTGCCAGCGGAAGCGGGGGGGCCCAAGAGACCCAGTACTTC. This codes for CASGSGGAQETQYF.

The chain joins TRBV10-1 to TRBJ2-7, with 7 positions matching TRBD2. CDR3 length equals 13 residues. Germline V lookup: CDR1 WNHNN, CDR2 SYGVQD (reference sequence). The junction had 8 bases not matched to a gene; V was cut back by 6 bases and J by 6 bases. DNA for the CDR3: TGCGCCAGCAGCGCCTCCGGGACTACCGAGCAGTACTTC. As protein: CASSASGTTEQYF.

V gene TRBV2 combines with J gene TRBJ2-1; 9 nucleotides match TRBD2. The CDR3 length is 17 residues. The germline V gene has CDR1 SNHLY and CDR2 FYNNEI. Losses at the gene ends were 6 bases for V and 1 base for J; bases not matched to a gene: 10. This chain's CDR3 is CASSKLRLAGSYNEQFF. CDR3 sequence (DNA): TGTGCCAGCAGCAAATTGCGTCTAGCGGGATCCTACAATGAGCAGTTCTTC. Complete variable domain (other parts from reference TRBV2 and TRBJ2-1): EPEVTQTPSHQVTQMGQEVILRCVPISNHLYFYWYRQILGQKVEFLVSFYNNEISEKSEIFDDQFSVERPDGSNFTLKIRSTKLEDSAMYFCASSKLRLAGSYNEQFFGPGTRLTVL.

V is TRBV3-1 (or the pseudogene TRBV3-2) and J is TRBJ1-2; D unresolved. Trimming cost V 0 bases and J 7 bases, with 15 bases left between them. The CDR3 runs 15 residues. Per germline, CDR1 LGHDT and CDR2 YNNKEL (reference sequence). The CDR3 region has the DNA TGTGCCAGCAGCCAAGATCTGATAGGGTTGAGTGGCTACACCTTC. As protein: CASSQDLIGLSGYTF.

This chain uses TRBV18 with TRBJ1-1, with D maybe TRBD1 (6 bases). CDR3 length equals 16 residues. Trimming pared 0 bases from V and 2 bases from J, leaving 13 bases between. CDR1 and CDR2 (germline): KGHSH, LQKENI. CDR3 nucleotides: TGTGCCAGCTCACCACCATCGGCAGGGGATAACACTGAAGCTTTCTTT. It translates to CASSPPSAGDNTEAFF.

The chain has TRBV4-1 and TRBJ2-2, with D perhaps TRBD1 or TRBD2 (5 bases each). The ends were cut back, 4 bases at V and 1 base at J, with 13 bases in the middle. CDR3 size: 16 residues. The germline V gene has CDR1 MGHRA and CDR2 YSYEKL. The CDR3 region is CASSRAGTQNTGELFF. The CDR3 DNA is TGCGCCAGCAGCCGAGCCGGGACCCAGAACACCGGGGAGCTGTTTTTT.

The chain employs TRBV5-1 and TRBJ2-6; D ambiguous. The CDR3 runs 14 residues. Trimming took off 4 bases at V and 2 bases at J, with 7 bases between the two ends. Germline loops: CDR1 SGHRS, CDR2 YFSETQ. CDR3 sequence: CASSISAGANVLTF. CDR3 DNA sequence: TGCGCCAGCAGCATATCAGCTGGGGCCAACGTCCTGACTTTC.

The chain recombines TRBV4-1 with TRBJ2-2; D possibly corresponds to TRBD2 (6 bases). This CDR3 contains 14 residues. In germline, CDR1 is MGHRA, CDR2 YSYEKL. V gave up 0 bases and J gave up 9 bases, with 11 bases separating them. CDR3 sequence reads: CASSQDGGTRELFF. DNA of the CDR3: TGCGCCAGCAGCCAAGATGGGGGGACCCGGGAGCTGTTTTTT.

The chain uses TRBV27 and TRBJ1-2, with D possibly TRBD1 on 5 matching bases. Looked up from germline, CDR1 is MNHEY and CDR2 is SMNVEV (reference sequence). The V gene lost 7 bases and the J gene lost 7 bases, with 13 bases spanning the gap. The CDR3 is made up of 12 amino acids. In nucleotides, the CDR3 is TGTGCCAGCAAATCGCCGACAGCTGGCTACACCTTC. Translated, it gives CASKSPTAGYTF.

CDR3 coding DNA: TGTGCCAGCAGCGGCGACTCTAGCACAGATACGCAGTATTTT. Translating gives CASSGDSSTDTQYF. V and J are TRBV7-9 and TRBJ2-3; D unresolved. The V end lost 5 bases, the J end lost 0 bases, and 9 bases lay between the germline ends. This CDR3 contains 14 residues. Per the germline V gene, CDR1 is SEHNR and CDR2 is FQNEAQ (reference sequence).

This clone appeared once. CDR3 loop: CASSQTGGEKLFF. The CDR3 DNA reads as TGCGCCAGCAGCCAAACAGGGGGCGAAAAACTGTTTTTT. The J gene is TRBJ1-4, the V gene TRBV5-1; 9 bases align to TRBD1. V dropped 4 bases and J dropped 8; count of bases not matched to a gene: 3. CDR3 length equals 13 residues. CDR1 is SGHRS and CDR2 is YFSETQ in the germline V gene.

About this clone itself: This could be a read error, since a much larger clone is one nucleotide away. At the DNA level, this CDR3 is encoded by other sequences in the same sample as well. V gene TRBV5-4 combines with J gene TRBJ2-7, with D unclear. Trimming took off 3 bases at V and 1 base at J, with 2 bases between the two ends. CDR1 SGHNT and CDR2 YYREEE come from the germline V gene (reference sequence). CDR3 length: 11 residues. CDR3: CASSSSYEQYF. The CDR3 DNA reads as TGTGCCAGCAGCTCATCCTACGAGCAGTACTTC.